These 21 T cell receptor beta chains came from one sample sequenced in a study of CD8 T cells in ankylosing spondylitis (dated by TCRdb to about 2017). Study-wide conclusions, independent of this receptor: Blood from ankylosing spondylitis patients appeared to be characterized by a TCR beta motif made up of about 8 highly homologous amino acid variants.

These receptors lack a known antigen. The protocol used for the library was 5' RACE. The sample was run on an Illumina HiSeq 2500. TCRdb ran its own pipeline on the public reads, namely fastp trimming at Q25 and MiXCR clone calling, and kept in-frame beta chains. Each record represents a unique CDR3 protein, reported with the most common genes and DNA among its rows. The sample yields around 490,000 distinct CDR3 sequences; about 5.7% were counted once. The top ten clones comprise roughly 3.5% of the sample. Sequencing input: blood, either unsorted or a sorted T cell fraction (not recorded which). Receptor source: a male donor with ankylosing spondylitis.

The sample holds many counts of this clonotype. The V call is TRBV7-9, the J call TRBJ1-1; the D is unclear. Trimming stripped 3 bases from V and 1 base from J, with 12 bases between. CDR3 length: 15 amino acids. Germline values: CDR1 SEHNR, CDR2 FQNEAQ (reference sequence). Here the CDR3 reads CASSFRPLRNTEAFF. The CDR3 DNA is TGTGCCAGCAGCTTCCGACCTCTGCGGAACACTGAAGCTTTCTTT.

Many counts were recorded for this clonotype. The chain uses TRBV7-9 and TRBJ2-5, with TRBD2 matching 7 bases. With V trimmed by 3 bases and J by 7 bases, 8 bases remained unmatched. The CDR3 has 14 residues. Germline-derived CDR1 and CDR2 are SEHNR and FQNEAQ (reference sequence). CDR3 nucleotide sequence: TGTGCCAGCAGCTTGACTAGCTTGGAGGGGACCCAGTACTTC. This gives the protein CASSLTSLEGTQYF.

The chain couples TRBV3-1 to TRBJ1-2; possibly TRBD1 for D (5 bases). Deletions cut 3 bases from V and 1 base from J, with 9 bases between. Germline CDR1 and CDR2: LGHDT and YNNKEL (reference sequence). The CDR3 loop spans 14 amino acids. The CDR3 loop reads CASSQRGDNYGYTF. The CDR3, as DNA: TGTGCCAGCAGCCAGCGGGGGGATAACTATGGCTACACCTTC.

This clonotype was seen at least ten times. The V gene is TRBV15, the J gene TRBJ1-1; D gene uncertain. The CDR3 runs to 14 residues. Trimming took off 3 bases at V and 6 bases at J, with 14 bases between the two ends. Germline-derived CDR1 and CDR2 are LNHNV and YYDKDF (reference sequence). CDR3: CATSRDVTDPEAFF. The CDR3, as DNA: TGTGCCACCAGCAGGGATGTGACGGACCCTGAAGCTTTCTTT. The entire variable domain, with the rest obtained from reference TRBV15 and TRBJ1-1, is as follows: DAMVIQNPRYQVTQFGKPVTLSCSQTLNHNVMYWYQQKSSQAPKLLFHYYDKDFNNEADTPDNFQSRRPNTSFCFLDIRSPGLGDTAMYLCATSRDVTDPEAFFGQGTRLTVV.

This clonotype appeared many times. This rearrangement joins TRBV7-8 to TRBJ2-5; no firm D call. The ends were cut back, 4 bases at V and 7 bases at J, with 7 bases in the middle. CDR1 is SGHVS and CDR2 is FQNEAQ in the germline V gene. The CDR3 has 11 amino acids. The CDR3 reads CASSSARTQYF. In nucleotides, the CDR3 is TGTGCCAGCAGCTCGGCACGGACCCAGTACTTC.

This clonotype showed up many times. CDR3 loop: CSARPLAYRDREEKLFF. The CDR3 DNA follows: TGCAGTGCTAGACCCCTCGCCTACCGGGACAGGGAGGAAAAACTGTTTTTT. The genes are TRBV20-1 and TRBJ1-4; 9 bases are shared with TRBD1. With V trimmed by 2 bases and J by 8 bases, 15 bases remained unmatched. CDR1 DFQATT and CDR2 SNEGSKA come from the germline V gene (reference sequence). This CDR3 has 17 amino acids.

This clonotype was observed many times. The V gene is TRBV24-1, the J gene TRBJ2-7; D not resolved. CDR1 KGHDR and CDR2 SFDVKD come from the germline V gene. V gave up 3 bases and J gave up 5 bases, with 4 bases separating them. This CDR3 contains 11 residues. The CDR3 bases are TGTGCCACCAGTGATGTGGACGAGCAGTACTTC. Encoded protein: CATSDVDEQYF.

This clonotype came up many times. This rearrangement joins TRBV7-9 to TRBJ1-6; the D gene is possibly TRBD1 (6 bases). Germline CDR1 reads SEHNR; CDR2 reads FQNEAQ (reference sequence). This CDR3 contains 16 residues. Trimming removed 3 bases at V and 7 bases at J, with 16 bases between. The CDR3 region has the DNA TGTGCCAGCAGCTTGAAAGGGGGGACTCTCAATTCACCCCTCCACTTT. Its protein product is CASSLKGGTLNSPLHF.

As regards this clonotype: The conserved closing phenylalanine or tryptophan is absent in this CDR3, likely reflecting a read error. The chain is built from TRBV6-2 or TRBV6-3 and TRBJ1-5; D is unclear. Between the trimmed V and J ends, which lost 1 base and 6 bases, there was a span of 7 bases. This CDR3 has 13 amino acids. Germline V gives CDR1 MNHEY, CDR2 SVGEGT. The CDR3 is CASSYLRGQPQHS. The CDR3 region has the DNA TGTGCCAGCAGTTACTTACGAGGTCAGCCCCAGCATTCT.

This clonotype was seen repeatedly, ten times or more. The chain links TRBV29-1 to TRBJ2-1; no reliable D call. The CDR3 has 12 amino acids. Germline assignment: CDR1 SQVTM and CDR2 ANQGSEA. V lost 5 bases and J 3 bases, leaving 8 bases between the germline ends. CDR3 DNA: TGCAGCGTTACGGCGGTCTACAATGAGCAGTTCTTC. Its translation is CSVTAVYNEQFF.

This clonotype was seen at least ten times. The V call is TRBV5-1, the J call TRBJ1-1, with a possible D match to TRBD1 (6 bases). CDR1 and CDR2 from the germline V gene are SGHRS and YFSETQ. This CDR3 has 14 residues. V shed 3 bases and J shed 1 base, with 10 bases lying between them. In DNA, the CDR3 is TGCGCCAGCAGCTGGGGGACACCGAACACTGAAGCTTTCTTT. As protein: CASSWGTPNTEAFF.

This clonotype has only a few counts. V and J are TRBV11-2 and TRBJ1-1; 8 bases map to TRBD1. The CDR3 covers 15 residues. The trim removed 5 bases at V and 4 bases at J, leaving 9 bases unmatched. Germline values: CDR1 SGHAT, CDR2 FQNNGV. CDR3: CASSPGQGGFTEAFF. As DNA, the CDR3 is TGTGCCAGCAGCCCAGGACAGGGAGGTTTCACTGAAGCTTTCTTT.

The chain combines TRBV5-6 with TRBJ1-2, with a tentative D call TRBD1 (5 bases). This CDR3 is built from 17 residues. Germline CDR1 SGHDT, CDR2 YYEEEE. Deletions cut 0 bases from V and 4 bases from J, with 19 bases between. The CDR3 loop is CASSLGPPRSGTYGYTF. The CDR3 DNA is TGTGCCAGCAGCTTGGGCCCGCCGCGGTCAGGGACCTATGGCTACACCTTC.

This clonotype was seen at least ten times. This sequence joins TRBV24-1 and TRBJ1-1; weak D call: TRBD1 (5 bases). Germline CDR1 and CDR2: KGHDR and SFDVKD. The length of the CDR3 is 13 residues. Trimming took off 3 bases at V and 11 bases at J, with 15 bases between the two ends. The CDR3 sequence is CATSDTGGTGAFF. The CDR3 bases are TGTGCCACCAGTGATACCGGGGGAACCGGGGCTTTCTTT.

This clonotype was seen a handful of times. CDR3 in amino acids: CASGLGEQYF. The CDR3 bases are TGTGCCAGCGGACTGGGCGAGCAGTACTTC. The chain joins TRBV21-1 to TRBJ2-7; the D call TRBD1 from the table was never checked on the DNA. TRBV21-1 is a known pseudogene. The CDR3 consists of 10 residues.

This clonotype was found many times. The chain carries TRBV28 and TRBJ2-7; TRBD1 aligns across 8 bases. With V trimmed by 6 bases and J by 4 bases, 14 bases remained unmatched. The CDR3 runs 16 residues. Per germline, CDR1 MDHEN and CDR2 SYDVKM. CDR3 sequence: CASSRPDRAVIYEQYF. The CDR3 bases are TGTGCCAGCAGCCGCCCGGACAGGGCAGTTATTTACGAGCAGTACTTC.

This clonotype was recorded a few times. The V gene is TRBV4-1, the J gene TRBJ2-5, with D maybe TRBD2 (5 bases). Germline CDR1 MGHRA, CDR2 YSYEKL. This CDR3 comprises 16 residues. V was pared by 1 base and J by 2 bases, with 14 bases between. CDR3 sequence (DNA): TGCGCCAGCAGCCAAGCGTCCTTTAGCGCTCAAGAGACCCAGTACTTC. As protein: CASSQASFSAQETQYF.

This clonotype was seen ten or more times. The chain has TRBV4-1 and TRBJ1-1; weak D call: TRBD1 (5 bases). The V end was cut by 3 bases, the J end by 1 base, with 12 bases between. The CDR3 length is 15 residues. The germline CDR1 and CDR2 sequences are MGHRA and YSYEKL. CDR3 DNA sequence: TGCGCCAGCAGCCAGGAGTACGGGGCGAACACTGAAGCTTTCTTT. Its translation: CASSQEYGANTEAFF.

This clonotype occurred many times. This chain joins TRBV12-3 or TRBV12-4 and TRBJ1-1; D is unclear. Trimming shortened V by 3 bases and J by 2 bases, and 10 bases separated the two germline ends. The CDR3 is made up of 14 amino acids. Here the CDR3 DNA reads TGTGCCAGCAGTTTGGAGCGAGGTAACACTGAAGCTTTCTTT. Residues: CASSLERGNTEAFF.

This clonotype appeared many times. V is TRBV18 and J is TRBJ1-4; TRBD1 might be the D (5 bases). This CDR3 comprises 16 residues. Trimming pared 6 bases from V and 8 bases from J, leaving 22 bases between. Germline V lookup: CDR1 KGHSH, CDR2 LQKENI. The CDR3 here is CASSEDWGSFLEKLFF. The CDR3, as DNA: TGTGCCAGCTCTGAGGATTGGGGCTCATTCTTGGAAAAACTGTTTTTT. Using reference TRBV18 and TRBJ1-4 for the parts outside the CDR3, the full variable domain is NAGVMQNPRHLVRRRGQEARLRCSPMKGHSHVYWYRQLPEEGLKFMVYLQKENIIDESGMPKERFSAEFPKEGPSILRIQQVVRGDSAAYFCASSEDWGSFLEKLFFGSGTQLSVL.

This clonotype was seen repeatedly, ten times or more. The genes are TRBV21-1 and TRBJ2-3; the table's TRBD1 call for D was not verified on the DNA. TRBV21-1 is termed a pseudogene. The CDR3 runs to 15 residues. CDR3 residues: CASSGTDTIRDTQYF. The CDR3 coding sequence is TGTGCCAGCTCCGGGACCGACACCATCCGAGATACGCAGTATTTT.